There are a few counts of the clone carrying this T cell receptor (beta chain). Germline V gene data show CDR1 as SGHRS and CDR2 as YFSETQ. Trimming removed 3 bases from V and 3 bases from J; junction bases left unmatched: 6. The CDR3 is made up of 16 amino acids. This entry is derived from a study of brain T cells in children with intractable seizures. Only cases whose brain tissue showed the highest T cell transcript signatures were sequenced. Clones were sequenced by immunoSEQ multiplex PCR, and TCRdb holds only the in-frame ones, with some missing. The repertoire includes roughly 8,700 clones, 69% of them detected once, and around 19% sits in the top ten.

The rearrangement joins TRBV5-1 to TRBJ2-3; 11 nucleotides line up with TRBD1. The sequencing used resected brain tissue, collected at surgery. The sequence was collected from a girl aged 2-10 years with tuberous sclerosis and intractable seizures. The CDR3 protein is CASSSDRGRLTDTQYF. In nucleotides, the CDR3 is TGCGCCAGCAGCTCGGACAGGGGGCGCTTGACAGATACGCAGTATTTT.